This T cell receptor beta chain appears in the sequencing data of a study of shared clonotypes between healthy human individuals. Naivety among CD8 cells was defined by CD45RO negativity and positive CCR7 selection, thereby excluding terminally differentiated effector memory CD45RA+ cells. The V end was cut by 0 bases, the J end by 4 bases, with 6 bases between. Germline V gene data show CDR1 as SGHDN and CDR2 as FVKESK. The CDR3 runs 13 residues. Here immunoSEQ multiplex PCR was the method, and the copy in TCRdb shows in-frame clones only, minus some. The sample records 1.5 million to 2.5 million clones, over 85% being singletons.

This TCR was recovered from a man between 18 and 29 years old in good health. V gene TRBV14 combines with J gene TRBJ1-2; D is undetermined. Sample: naive CD8+ T cells sorted from blood. This chain's CDR3 is CASSQDSTYGYTF. CDR3 nucleotides: TGTGCCAGCAGCCAAGATTCCACCTATGGCTACACCTTC.